Shown below are 16 T cell receptor beta chains from a single sample sequenced in a study of blood T cell repertoires in COVID-19. Sequenced by immunoSEQ multiplex PCR; TCRdb stores in-frame clones only, minus some. The sample carries around 200,000 clones, roughly 86% recorded once. Sequencing used PBMCs or T cells enriched from blood (not recorded which). The origin of the receptors is a man between 18 and 29 years old with acute COVID-19.

The table lists this clone with many counts. This chain links TRBV4-3 with TRBJ2-1, with 7 bases fitting TRBD1. Per the germline V gene, CDR1 is LGHNA and CDR2 is YSLEER. This CDR3 is built from 17 residues. The V segment lost 0 bases and the J segment 8 bases; nucleotides outside the gene matches: 13. CDR3 DNA: TGCGCCAGCAGCCAAGAGAGGATCGAGACAGGGCTTGATGAGCAGTTCTTC. Amino acids: CASSQERIETGLDEQFF.

Worth noting for this clone: The junction shows a germline mismatch at one end, possibly a read error. The chain joins TRBV28 to TRBJ2-4, with a tentative D call TRBD2 (6 bases). This CDR3 region has 11 residues. Germline values: CDR1 MDHEN, CDR2 SYDVKM. The CDR3 loop is CASSTRTILYF. CDR3 DNA sequence: TGTGCCAGCAGTACCCGGACTATTCTGTACTTC.

The chain links TRBV11-2 to TRBJ1-1; no clear D gene. CDR1 and CDR2 from the germline V gene are SGHAT and FQNNGV. The length of the CDR3 is 14 residues. The ends were cut back, 1 base at V and 1 base at J, with 7 bases in the middle. CDR3 residues: CASSLGAGNTEAFF. CDR3 DNA sequence: TGTGCCAGCAGCTTAGGGGCAGGGAACACTGAAGCTTTCTTT. The full variable domain, in which reference TRBV11-2 and TRBJ1-1 provide the parts outside the CDR3, is EAGVAQSPRYKIIEKRQSVAFWCNPISGHATLYWYQQILGQGPKLLIQFQNNGVVDDSQLPKDRFSAERLKGVDSTLKIQPAKLEDSAVYLCASSLGAGNTEAFFGQGTRLTVV.

This clone was observed a single time. V gene TRBV19 combines with J gene TRBJ2-5; 8 nucleotides match TRBD1. V was pared by 5 bases and J by 4 bases, with 9 bases of the junction left unmatched. The germline V gene encodes CDR1 LNHDA and CDR2 SQIVND (reference sequence). The CDR3 sequence is 15 residues long. The CDR3 sequence is CASSPTGGTGETQYF. The CDR3 coding sequence is TGTGCCAGTAGTCCAACAGGGGGTACCGGAGAGACCCAGTACTTC.

This chain connects TRBV30 to TRBJ2-1, with D maybe TRBD1 (6 bases). V was shortened by 0 bases and J by 10 bases, with 13 bases between the two germline ends. CDR3 length: 13 residues. In germline, CDR1 is GTSNPN, CDR2 SVGIG (reference sequence). The CDR3 is CAWSVQGVREQFF. The CDR3 DNA reads TGTGCCTGGAGTGTACAGGGAGTGAGAGAGCAGTTCTTC.

The chain links TRBV7-2 to TRBJ2-1; TRBD1 matches 7 bases. There are 13 residues in the CDR3. V was pared by 5 bases and J by 8 bases, with 6 bases of the junction left unmatched. Germline V gene lookup returns CDR1 SGHTA and CDR2 FQGNSA. The CDR3 spells CASSPTGEHEQFF. The CDR3 bases are TGTGCCAGCAGCCCAACAGGGGAGCATGAGCAGTTCTTC.

This chain links TRBV28 with TRBJ1-4; 9 bases are a match to TRBD1. CDR3 length: 15 amino acids. Germline-derived CDR1 and CDR2 are MDHEN and SYDVKM. J lost 8 bases, V lost 3 bases, and 7 bases had no gene match. The chain's CDR3 is CASSLGGTGSEKLFF. CDR3 coding DNA: TGTGCCAGCAGTTTGGGAGGGACAGGGAGCGAAAAACTGTTTTTT.

The chain carries TRBV3-1 (or the pseudogene TRBV3-2) and TRBJ1-1, with 9 nucleotides matching TRBD1. The CDR3 loop spans 17 amino acids. The trim removed 0 bases at V and 2 bases at J, leaving 7 bases unmatched. CDR1 is LGHDT and CDR2 is YNNKEL in the germline V gene (reference sequence). The DNA of the CDR3 is TGTGCCAGCAGCCAAGAATGGGGGACAGGGTCCAACACTGAAGCTTTCTTT. Translating gives CASSQEWGTGSNTEAFF.

V and J are TRBV2 and TRBJ1-2; D not certain. Deletions cut 9 bases from V and 0 bases from J, with 14 bases between. This CDR3 has 14 residues. CDR1 SNHLY and CDR2 FYNNEI come from the germline V gene. CDR3 DNA: TGTGCCAGGCTGTCGAGGCGAACTAACTATGGCTACACCTTC. It is translated as CARLSRRTNYGYTF.

About this clone: Other DNA variants within this sample encode the same CDR3. The rearrangement joins TRBV5-4 to TRBJ2-5, with unresolved D. Per germline, CDR1 SGHNT and CDR2 YYREEE (reference sequence). The CDR3 extends over 14 amino acids. V shed 1 base and J shed 1 base, with 8 bases lying between them. This chain's CDR3 is CASSLPDSQETQYF. The CDR3 region has the DNA TGTGCCAGCAGCTTGCCCGACTCCCAAGAGACCCAGTACTTC.

The CDR3 DNA follows: TGTGCCAGCAGTCTCATGGACACCAACACTGAAGCTTTCTTT. Amino acid sequence: CASSLMDTNTEAFF. The J gene is TRBJ1-1, the V gene TRBV6-5; D might be TRBD1 (5 bases). In germline, CDR1 is MNHEY, CDR2 SVGAGI. The CDR3 runs 14 residues. V lost 5 bases and J 2 bases, leaving 12 bases between the germline ends.

The chain employs TRBV12-3 or TRBV12-4 and TRBJ1-1; 7 bases match TRBD1. The trim removed 5 bases at V and 10 bases at J, leaving 7 bases unmatched. CDR3 size: 12 residues. In nucleotides, the CDR3 is TGTGCCAGCAGTGTACAGGGGCCAGGAGCTTTCTTT. It specifies CASSVQGPGAFF.

The V and J genes are TRBV28 and TRBJ2-3, with 10 bases lining up with TRBD2. Germline-derived CDR1 and CDR2 are MDHEN and SYDVKM. This CDR3 spans 18 amino acids. With V trimmed by 3 bases and J by 0 bases, 9 bases remained unmatched. This CDR3 is CASSLTTQREGSTDTQYF. As DNA, the CDR3 is TGTGCCAGCAGTTTGACTACCCAGCGGGAGGGAAGCACAGATACGCAGTATTTT. The full variable domain, completed using reference TRBV28 and TRBJ2-3, is DVKVTQSSRYLVKRTGEKVFLECVQDMDHENMFWYRQDPGLGLRLIYFSYDVKMKEKGDIPEGYSVSREKKERFSLILESASTNQTSMYLCASSLTTQREGSTDTQYFGPGTRLTVL.

This clone has only a few counts. The V and J genes are TRBV6-2 or TRBV6-3 and TRBJ1-6; D might be TRBD1 (5 bases). With 4 bases removed from V and 4 bases from J, the gap between germline ends came to 11 bases. This CDR3 spans 15 amino acids. In germline, CDR1 is MNHEY, CDR2 SVGEGT. The CDR3 is CASSLTEGYNSPLHF. The CDR3 DNA is TGTGCCAGCAGTTTAACGGAGGGGTATAATTCACCCCTCCACTTT.

The chain links TRBV28 to TRBJ2-5, with 7 bases matching TRBD2. Germline V gene lookup returns CDR1 MDHEN and CDR2 SYDVKM. V lost 7 bases, J lost 1 base, and 12 bases stayed unmatched. This CDR3 has 16 residues. The CDR3 region has the DNA TGTGCCAGCACAAGCCATCTAGCGGCCAGCCAAGAGACCCAGTACTTC. Translating it yields CASTSHLAASQETQYF.

In its sample, this clone was seen once. The V and J genes are TRBV5-8 and TRBJ2-7, with 10 bases lining up with TRBD1. CDR3 length: 14 amino acids. CDR1 is SGHTS, CDR2 YDEGEE, per germline. V shed 6 bases and J 3 bases; nucleotides not matched to a gene: 6. DNA of the CDR3: TGTGCCAGCACCCACGACAGGGGGCTCTACGAGCAGTACTTC. Translation: CASTHDRGLYEQYF. The full variable domain, in which reference TRBV5-8 and TRBJ2-7 provide the parts outside the CDR3, is EAGVTQSPTHLIKTRGQQATLRCSPISGHTSVYWYQQALGLGLQFLLWYDEGEERNRGNFPPRFSGRQFPNYSSELNVNALELEDSALYLCASTHDRGLYEQYFGPGTRLTVT.